This is a list of T cell receptor beta chains from one sample in a study of post-analysis software for immune sequencing data. One entry per CDR3 protein results from TCRdb running MiXCR on the PCR reads. The table records 820,000 or so distinct CDR3 sequences, approximately 50% of them present only once. The sample consisted of blood. The receptors derive from a girl aged 10 to 17 with multiple sclerosis. Each CDR3 is given with its conserved first and last residue. The D gene is left open where the match is weak. Only part of the rows carry a size: once, few, many, or a class if the clone is expanded.

d_call	clone_size	v_call	j_call	cdr3_nt	cdr3_aa
TRBD1	few	TRBV10-3	TRBJ2-7	TGTGCCATCAGTGAGTCGGGGACAGCTCTTTACGAGCAGTACTTC	CAISESGTALYEQYF
-	-	TRBV7-8	TRBJ2-6	TGTGCCAGCAGCTTTAATCCCAACGGTACAGGTTTGAGCTCTGGGGCCAACGTCCTGACTTTC	CASSFNPNGTGLSSGANVLTF
TRBD1	-	TRBV2	TRBJ1-2	TGTGCCAGCAGTGAAGGGTCGAGGACAGGGGGATTCGGGGGCTACACCTTC	CASSEGSRTGGFGGYTF
-	-	TRBV5-1	TRBJ2-5	TGCGCCAGCAGCTTGGGAGAAACCCGAACCTTACGGGGGCAGTACTTC	CASSLGETRTLRGQYF
-	-	TRBV4-1	TRBJ1-4	TGCGCCAGCAGTCGGGGATGGACTAATGAAAAACTGTTTTTT	CASSRGWTNEKLFF
TRBD2	-	TRBV12-3/TRBV12-4	TRBJ2-3	TGTGCCAGCAGTTCCTTAGCGGGAGGGCTAGGTACGCAGTATTTT	CASSSLAGGLGTQYF
TRBD1	few	TRBV5-1	TRBJ2-5	TGCGCCAGCAGCCCCCGGGACAGGGGAGTTAAGTACTTC	CASSPRDRGVKYF
-	-	TRBV7-3	TRBJ2-1	TGTGCCAGCAGCCGAATAAGAGGGCTATCCCGGGCCGGTGAGCAGTTCTTC	CASSRIRGLSRAGEQFF
-	many	TRBV29-1	TRBJ2-5	TGCAGCGTGGTTACCTCAGGGGATCGGGCAGAGACCCAGTACTTC	CSVVTSGDRAETQYF
TRBD1	few	TRBV4-1	TRBJ2-3	TGCGCCAGCAGCCATCCTGGGACAGGGGAGGCAGATACGCAGTATTTT	CASSHPGTGEADTQYF
-	-	TRBV7-2	TRBJ1-2	TGTGCCAGCAGCGCACCCGGGATGAACTATGGCTACACCTTC	CASSAPGMNYGYTF
-	few	TRBV5-1	TRBJ2-3	TGCGCCAGCAGCGATGGGACGGCAGGGCCTAGCACAGATACGCAGTATTTT	CASSDGTAGPSTDTQYF
TRBD1	few	TRBV6-6	TRBJ1-2	TGTGCCAGCAGTAACCACCCAGGACAGGGCCGATATTATGGCTACACCTTC	CASSNHPGQGRYYGYTF
TRBD2	once	TRBV18	TRBJ2-1	TGTGCCAGCTCACCAGTAGCGGGTGTATACAATGAGCAGTTCTTC	CASSPVAGVYNEQFF
-	-	TRBV7-8	TRBJ1-5	TGTGCCAGCAGCTTTGGACGGAGCCCTCACCAGCCCCAGCATTTT	CASSFGRSPHQPQHF
TRBD2	-	TRBV12-5	TRBJ2-1	TGTGCTAGTGGTTTGCGCGCGGGAGTGCAATACAATGAGCAGTTCTTC	CASGLRAGVQYNEQFF
TRBD1	-	TRBV4-2	TRBJ1-5	TGTGCCAGCAGCCAAGATCGGACAGGGTTACAGCCCCAGCATTTT	CASSQDRTGLQPQHF
-	few	TRBV5-6	TRBJ1-6	TGTGCCAGCAGCCCCGACAGTAATTCACCCCTCCACTTT	CASSPDSNSPLHF
-	-	TRBV6-5	TRBJ2-1	TGTGCCAGCAGTTACCTATCGGACAGTGTTCGCTACAATGAGCAGTTCTTC	CASSYLSDSVRYNEQFF
TRBD1	-	TRBV7-9	TRBJ1-2	TGTGCCAGCAGCTCCTACTACCTTCGGACAGGGAAGTACTATGGCTACACCTTC	CASSSYYLRTGKYYGYTF
TRBD1	-	TRBV5-1	TRBJ1-2	TGCGCCAGCAGCTCTCAGGGGGCGTTAGGGGGCTACACCTTC	CASSSQGALGGYTF
TRBD1	-	TRBV25-1	TRBJ1-2	TGTGCCAGCAGTGACCTCGACAGGGGGACTGGCTACACCTTC	CASSDLDRGTGYTF
TRBD1	few	TRBV5-1	TRBJ2-5	TGCGCCAGCAGCTCGGAGGACAGGGGAGAAGAGACCCAGTACTTC	CASSSEDRGEETQYF
TRBD1	-	TRBV20-1	TRBJ1-2	TGCAGTGCTTCGCCCCCGGACAGGGCAAACTATGGCTACACCTTC	CSASPPDRANYGYTF
TRBD1	-	TRBV12-3/TRBV12-4	TRBJ1-5	TGTGCCAGCAGTGAACCGGGACAGGGGGCAAGTCAGCCCCAGCATTTT	CASSEPGQGASQPQHF
TRBD1	-	TRBV12-3/TRBV12-4	TRBJ2-7	TGTGCCAGCAGCTGGGACAGCTTCTACGAGCAGTACTTC	CASSWDSFYEQYF
TRBD1	-	TRBV27	TRBJ1-1	TGTGCCAGCAGTTTCAACAGGGGGCTAAGTGAAGCTTTCTTT	CASSFNRGLSEAFF
-	-	TRBV2	TRBJ2-4	TGTGCCAGCAGTGATCCCGGGGGACCATACAAAAACATTCAGTACTTC	CASSDPGGPYKNIQYF
TRBD2	-	TRBV29-1	TRBJ2-5	TGCAGCGTTGCCACCTCTGGGCGGGGGGGCCAAGAGACCCAGTACTTC	CSVATSGRGGQETQYF
TRBD1	-	TRBV12-3/TRBV12-4	TRBJ1-5	TGTGCCAGCAGTTTCCCGGGACAGGGGGCATATCAGCCCCAGCATTTT	CASSFPGQGAYQPQHF
-	-	TRBV3-1	TRBJ1-5	TGTGCCAGCAGCCATAGCCCAGGGCCTCTCAATCAGCCCCAGCATTTT	CASSHSPGPLNQPQHF
TRBD1	-	TRBV7-6	TRBJ2-7	TGTGCCAGCAGCCAAGGGACAGCGGCCGCCTACGAGCAGTACTTC	CASSQGTAAAYEQYF
-	-	TRBV7-2	TRBJ2-7	TGTGCCAGCAGCTTTGACAGCTTCTCCTACGAGCAGTACTTC	CASSFDSFSYEQYF
TRBD2	-	TRBV10-3	TRBJ2-7	TGTGCCATCAGTGAACCGACTAGCGGGAGAGGTTACGAGCAGTACTTC	CAISEPTSGRGYEQYF
TRBD2	-	TRBV5-1	TRBJ2-1	TGCGCCAGCAGCTTGGATGTAGCGGGGGAGGTCGCGTTCTACAATGAGCAGTTCTTC	CASSLDVAGEVAFYNEQFF
TRBD2	-	TRBV7-2	TRBJ2-7	TGTGCCAGCAGCTCCCGGCGACTAGCGGGAGGGGACGAGCAGTACTTC	CASSSRRLAGGDEQYF
TRBD2	-	TRBV12-5	TRBJ2-7	TGTGCTAGTGGTTTGGTAGCGGGGGCCGTCTACGAGCAGTACTTC	CASGLVAGAVYEQYF